This is a list of T cell receptor beta chains from one sample in a study of cytomegalovirus exposure and HLA in healthy donors. Sequencing was performed with immunoSEQ multiplex PCR; in TCRdb, only in-frame clones are kept and a portion is missing. The table records under 200,000 clones, around 77% of them present only once. The sample comprised PBMCs. All receptors derive from a man aged 60 to 69 in good health and CMV-seronegative. CDR3s include the opening cysteine and the closing phenylalanine or tryptophan. Each record gives: J gene, D gene, V gene, clone size, CDR3 protein. D genes are given only for firm matches. Rows may omit the clone size; those that give it use once, few, many or a size class.

TRBJ2-5 | - | TRBV29-1 | - | CSVRSGQETQYF
TRBJ1-5 | TRBD1 | TRBV18 | few | CASSPGTGGFQPQHF
TRBJ1-5 | TRBD1 | TRBV19 | - | CASGGQGNQPQHF
TRBJ2-2 | - | TRBV9 | - | CASSDTGYPGELFF
TRBJ2-2 | - | TRBV6-6 | once | CASSLTGLGGELFF
TRBJ1-1 | TRBD1 | TRBV5-4 | - | CASSLGDRAGTEAFF
TRBJ1-1 | - | TRBV6-5 | few | CASTLRGTNREAFF
TRBJ2-5 | TRBD2 | TRBV12-5 | - | CASGLVGTSGVPQYF
TRBJ1-2 | TRBD1 | TRBV7-6 | - | CASSFVEGQGRYGYTF
TRBJ2-1 | TRBD2 | TRBV7-8 | - | CASSLGRTSGGFEQFF
- | TRBD2 | TRBV2 | - | CASSMGLGHEQYF
TRBJ2-1 | TRBD2 | TRBV5-4 | - | CASSLGPSGNYNEQFF
TRBJ1-1 | - | TRBV27 | - | CASSLKPGREAFF
TRBJ2-7 | - | TRBV19 | - | CASSIGHLSREQYF
TRBJ1-4 | - | TRBV9 | - | CASSVGGSGEKLFF
TRBJ2-1 | - | TRBV13 | - | CASSLLGANEQFF
TRBJ1-6 | TRBD1 | TRBV5-5 | - | CASSFEGATNSPLHF
TRBJ2-1 | TRBD2 | TRBV19 | - | CASRQLAGGYNEQFF
TRBJ2-2 | - | TRBV9 | - | CASSVAGQSAGELFF
TRBJ1-1 | - | TRBV13 | few | CASSLNRLEAFF
TRBJ2-7 | - | TRBV6-1 | - | CASAVTGSYEQYF
TRBJ2-1 | TRBD1 | TRBV28 | - | CATLTTGADEQFF
TRBJ2-3 | - | TRBV7-6 | - | CASSLGTTDTQYF
TRBJ2-1 | TRBD2 | TRBV19 | few | CASSELAGGAGEQFF
TRBJ1-6 | TRBD1 | TRBV19 | once | CASRTELRGNRSPLHF
TRBJ2-6 | - | TRBV5-1 | - | CASSYLSGAGANVLTF
TRBJ1-1 | - | TRBV5-8 | - | CASSADNRAEAFF
TRBJ1-4 | TRBD1 | TRBV25-1 | - | CASSNQGQMSEKLFF
TRBJ2-1 | TRBD1 | TRBV5-1 | - | CASSSGQGAHEQFF
TRBJ2-2 | TRBD2 | TRBV6-1 | - | CASCRTSDTGELFF
TRBJ2-2 | TRBD1 | TRBV2 | - | CASRQGMNTGELFF
- | - | TRBV19 | - | CASSIDSQVSSYEQYF
TRBJ2-2 | - | TRBV2 | once | CASSGQNTGELFF
TRBJ2-1 | - | TRBV11-3 | - | CASSLGQDANEQFF
TRBJ1-2 | - | TRBV5-1 | - | CASSWDMGNYGYTF
TRBJ1-1 | TRBD1 | TRBV6-4 | - | CASSLDRESEAFF
TRBJ2-4 | TRBD2 | TRBV7-6 | - | CASSMGSGGLPKNIQYF
TRBJ2-6 | TRBD2 | TRBV27 | once | CASTAFASGANSGANVLTF
TRBJ2-3 | - | TRBV6-1 | - | CASSETYTDTQYF
TRBJ2-7 | - | TRBV6-5 | - | CASSYTVSYEQYF
TRBJ1-5 | - | TRBV30 | few | CAWSPPTRNLNQPQHF